This TCR beta chain was documented in a study of blood T cell repertoires in COVID-19. Study-wide background: The United States, Italy and Spain provided the acute and convalescent COVID-19 samples. T cells, B-cell-depleted T cells, or PBMCs supplied cDNA or gDNA.

Germline V CDR1 and CDR2: MNHEY, SVGAGI. Trimming removed 3 bases at V and 0 bases at J, with 14 bases between. The CDR3 covers 16 residues. Original processing notes: Amplification with reference gene primers provided the estimates of nucleated cell counts. TCRdb keeps only in-frame clones here, not all; method: immunoSEQ multiplex PCR. V and J calls and clone size are copied from that table; D and trimming were computed from the DNA. The sample lists roughly 120,000 clones; 70% to 85% were seen once. The sample taken for sequencing was peripheral blood. The source of this sequence is a woman of 80 years or more with active or convalescent COVID-19. V gene TRBV6-5 combines with J gene TRBJ1-2; D unclear. The CDR3 reads CASSYTFGSSNYGYTF. For the CDR3, the DNA is TGTGCCAGCAGTTATACTTTCGGGTCTTCTAACTATGGCTACACCTTC.